A selection of T cell receptor beta chains follows, all from one sample in a study of cytomegalovirus exposure and HLA in healthy donors. The assay was immunoSEQ multiplex PCR, and TCRdb's table has in-frame clones only and misses some. The sample includes more than 110,000 clones, approximately 80% seen only once; the top ten take roughly 4.2%. The sequencing sample was made of PBMCs. The receptors originated from a male donor in good health and CMV-seronegative. The CDR3 runs from the conserved cysteine through the conserved F or W. The D gene is left open where the match is weak.

J gene: TRBJ1-3
V gene: TRBV5-1
D gene: TRBD1
CDR3 protein: CASSTGTARNTIYF

J gene: TRBJ1-4
V gene: TRBV10-3
D gene: TRBD1
CDR3 protein: CAISGGTNEKLFF

J gene: TRBJ1-1
V gene: TRBV5-1
D gene: .
CDR3 protein: CASQLTRDSFLRGTEAFF

J gene: TRBJ2-6
V gene: TRBV7-6
D gene: .
CDR3 protein: CASSKGPSGANVLTF

J gene: TRBJ2-1
V gene: TRBV4-2
D gene: TRBD2
CDR3 protein: CASSQEASGRHNEQFF

J gene: .
V gene: TRBV19
D gene: TRBD1
CDR3 protein: CASRKDRGHDEQYF

J gene: TRBJ2-2
V gene: TRBV5-1
D gene: TRBD1
CDR3 protein: CASSLESGGHGELFF

J gene: TRBJ1-2
V gene: TRBV2
D gene: .
CDR3 protein: CASSLNYYGYTF

J gene: TRBJ1-5
V gene: TRBV18
D gene: TRBD1
CDR3 protein: CASSQDRVLQPQHF

J gene: TRBJ2-5
V gene: TRBV7-9
D gene: TRBD2
CDR3 protein: CASSPGTSGNQETQYF

J gene: TRBJ1-3
V gene: TRBV5-1
D gene: TRBD1
CDR3 protein: CASSLTGAGNTIYF

J gene: TRBJ1-3
V gene: TRBV28
D gene: TRBD1
CDR3 protein: CASSSAGGGGNTIYF

J gene: TRBJ1-5
V gene: TRBV5-1
D gene: .
CDR3 protein: CASSLGARPPNQPQHF

J gene: TRBJ2-6
V gene: TRBV15
D gene: TRBD2
CDR3 protein: CATSTERLAGSGANVLTF

J gene: TRBJ2-5
V gene: TRBV21-1
D gene: .
CDR3 protein: CASSKGGLAGDEETQYF

J gene: TRBJ2-7
V gene: TRBV5-1
D gene: TRBD1
CDR3 protein: CASSPGQTYEQYF

J gene: TRBJ2-5
V gene: TRBV9
D gene: TRBD2
CDR3 protein: CASSVGGLAGETQYF

J gene: TRBJ2-7
V gene: TRBV11-2
D gene: .
CDR3 protein: CASSLGGPTSPFEQYF

J gene: TRBJ1-1
V gene: TRBV7-8
D gene: TRBD1
CDR3 protein: CASSLATGATEAFF

J gene: TRBJ1-2
V gene: TRBV4-2
D gene: TRBD1
CDR3 protein: CASSHDWTGWNYTF

J gene: TRBJ2-2
V gene: TRBV9
D gene: .
CDR3 protein: CASSAGQTSNGELFF

J gene: TRBJ2-1
V gene: TRBV4-3
D gene: TRBD2
CDR3 protein: CASSLRSDSGRGEQFF

J gene: TRBJ2-5
V gene: TRBV6-1
D gene: .
CDR3 protein: CASNTPEGFQETQYF

J gene: TRBJ2-3
V gene: TRBV7-6
D gene: TRBD1
CDR3 protein: CASGRQGWDTQYF